The 23 T cell receptor beta chains given below trace back to one sample, sequenced in a study of shared clonotypes between healthy human individuals. Here immunoSEQ multiplex PCR was the method, and the copy in TCRdb shows in-frame clones only, minus some. This sample has 2.3 million or so clones, with roughly 93% found just once. The specimen sequenced was naive CD4+ T cells from PBMCs. As for subset: CD45RA+ positively selected. These receptors originate from a man younger than 35 in good health. Some clones in this sample may be carry-over from other donors' samples.

The V gene is TRBV29-1, the J gene TRBJ1-4, with 8 nucleotides matching TRBD1. The germline CDR1 and CDR2 sequences are SQVTM and ANQGSEA. J was trimmed by 3 bases and V by 7 bases; bases with no gene match: 10. This CDR3 contains 15 residues. The CDR3 loop reads CSANLPGGPNEKLFF. The CDR3 nucleotides read TGCAGCGCCAACCTTCCAGGGGGCCCTAATGAAAAACTGTTTTTT.

This clone was counted a single time. J is TRBJ2-3 and V is TRBV7-9; TRBD2 might be the D (5 bases). Germline assignment: CDR1 SEHNR and CDR2 FQNEAQ (reference sequence). The CDR3 extends over 19 amino acids. V lost 3 bases and J 0 bases, leaving 22 bases between the germline ends. CDR3 amino acids: CASSFSARLRGFSTDTQYF. In nucleotides, the CDR3 is TGTGCCAGCAGCTTTTCAGCGCGACTTCGGGGATTTAGCACAGATACGCAGTATTTT.

This clone was seen once. This chain joins TRBV5-6 and TRBJ2-3, with D tentatively TRBD1 or TRBD2 (6 bases each). CDR3 length: 16 amino acids. Trimming left V 4 bases short and J 1 base short, with 16 bases between. Germline assignment: CDR1 SGHDT and CDR2 YYEEEE. The CDR3 DNA reads as TGTGCCAGCAGCCGAGCCGGAGGGGGAGGCACAGATACGCAGTATTTT. Amino acid sequence: CASSRAGGGGTDTQYF.

V usage is TRBV11-2 and J usage is TRBJ1-6; 10 positions agree with TRBD1. The CDR3 contains 15 residues. V trimming: 5 bases; J trimming: 14 bases; junction bases outside the gene matches: 12. Germline CDR1 and CDR2: SGHAT and FQNNGV. Written as DNA, the CDR3 is TGTGCCAGCAGCCCGAACGACAGGGGGCTTATGACCCTCCACTTT. Translated, it gives CASSPNDRGLMTLHF.

Regarding this clone: This sample also contains other DNA sequences that code for the same CDR3. The V call is TRBV28, the J call TRBJ2-7; the D is unclear. Trimming removed 4 bases from V and 2 bases from J, with 12 bases in between. The CDR3 spans 14 residues. Germline V gene data show CDR1 as MDHEN and CDR2 as SYDVKM. The CDR3 sequence: CASSSPLGAYEQYF. The CDR3 DNA is TGTGCCAGCAGTTCCCCCCTGGGCGCCTACGAGCAGTACTTC. Complete variable domain (other parts from reference TRBV28 and TRBJ2-7): DVKVTQSSRYLVKRTGEKVFLECVQDMDHENMFWYRQDPGLGLRLIYFSYDVKMKEKGDIPEGYSVSREKKERFSLILESASTNQTSMYLCASSSPLGAYEQYFGPGTRLTVT.

The chain employs TRBV7-2 and TRBJ2-1; no clear D. The germline CDR1 and CDR2 sequences are SGHTA and FQGNSA. V was shortened by 1 base and J by 2 bases, with 9 bases between the two germline ends. The CDR3 consists of 15 residues. The CDR3 DNA reads as TGTGCCAGCAGCTTAGGACGGCCAGCCTACAATGAGCAGTTCTTC. Translation: CASSLGRPAYNEQFF.

This clone was seen just once. This rearrangement joins TRBV5-1 to TRBJ1-2; TRBD1 agrees at 8 bases. J lost 6 bases, V lost 2 bases, and 6 bases had no gene match. The CDR3 sequence is 14 residues long. Germline CDR1 is SGHRS and CDR2 is YFSETQ. The DNA of the CDR3 is TGCGCCAGCAGCTTAGGACAGGGTGGCGATGGCTACACCTTC. Translation gives CASSLGQGGDGYTF.

This chain uses TRBV28 with TRBJ2-7, with 10 bases lining up with TRBD1. Germline lookup yields CDR1 MDHEN and CDR2 SYDVKM. The CDR3 is made up of 14 amino acids. The V and J ends lost 8 bases and 2 bases, in that order; junction bases with no gene match: 6. CDR3 amino acids: CASGSGTGAYEQYF. CDR3 nucleotides: TGTGCCAGCGGCTCCGGGACAGGGGCCTACGAGCAGTACTTC.

The chain uses TRBV28 and TRBJ2-7; 8 bases are shared with TRBD2. The germline V gene encodes CDR1 MDHEN and CDR2 SYDVKM. V shed 6 bases and J 5 bases; nucleotides not matched to a gene: 15. The CDR3 spans 16 residues. This CDR3 is CASRRTSGGGQNEQYF. The DNA of the CDR3 is TGTGCCAGCAGACGAACTAGCGGAGGAGGGCAAAACGAGCAGTACTTC.

This chain links TRBV5-1 with TRBJ2-7; 8 nucleotides agree with TRBD2. The CDR3 loop spans 17 amino acids. Germline V lookup: CDR1 SGHRS, CDR2 YFSETQ. Trimming removed 0 bases from V and 0 bases from J; junction bases left unmatched: 8. CDR3 coding DNA: TGCGCCAGCAGCTTGGTGGGAAGCGGGAGAGCCTCCTACGAGCAGTACTTC. Translation gives CASSLVGSGRASYEQYF.

The chain has TRBV19 and TRBJ1-5; D is unresolved. CDR3 length equals 16 residues. Deletions cut 1 base from V and 0 bases from J, with 10 bases between. CDR1 is LNHDA, CDR2 SQIVND, per germline (reference sequence). The CDR3 loop is CASSIAGPDSNQPQHF. CDR3 nucleotides: TGTGCCAGTAGTATAGCGGGTCCAGATAGCAATCAGCCCCAGCATTTT. The entire variable domain, with the rest obtained from reference TRBV19 and TRBJ1-5, is as follows: DGGITQSPKYLFRKEGQNVTLSCEQNLNHDAMYWYRQDPGQGLRLIYYSQIVNDFQKGDIAEGYSVSREKKESFPLTVTSAQKNPTAFYLCASSIAGPDSNQPQHFGDGTRLSIL.

This chain joins TRBV4-1 and TRBJ2-7, with a tentative D call TRBD1 (6 bases). The V gene's germline CDR1 is MGHRA and CDR2 YSYEKL. The CDR3 covers 18 residues. Trimming stripped 4 bases from V and 6 bases from J, with 28 bases between. The CDR3, as DNA: TGCGCCAGCAGCCCGTTTCTACTGAATCTTCGACAGGCTGGCGAGCAGTACTTC. Residues: CASSPFLLNLRQAGEQYF.

This chain links TRBV5-6 with TRBJ2-3; 9 bases match TRBD2. J gave up 4 bases and V 2 bases, and 5 bases lay outside the gene matches. From germline, CDR1 is SGHDT and CDR2 YYEEEE. This CDR3 is 15 amino acids long. CDR3 residues: CASSFGVAGADTQYF. DNA of the CDR3: TGTGCCAGCAGCTTTGGGGTAGCGGGAGCAGATACGCAGTATTTT. Drawing the rest from reference TRBV5-6 and TRBJ2-3, the complete variable domain is DAGVTQSPTHLIKTRGQQVTLRCSPKSGHDTVSWYQQALGQGPQFIFQYYEEEERQRGNFPDRFSGHQFPNYSSELNVNALLLGDSALYLCASSFGVAGADTQYFGPGTRLTVL.

The chain links TRBV10-3 to TRBJ2-7, with D possibly being TRBD2 (5 bases). The ends were cut back, 3 bases at V and 4 bases at J, with 13 bases in the middle. Germline V gene lookup returns CDR1 ENHRY and CDR2 SYGVKD. The CDR3 runs 14 residues. Written as DNA, the CDR3 is TGTGCCATCAGTGAACAACTAGGACGGTACGAGCAGTACTTC. Residues: CAISEQLGRYEQYF.

The chain couples TRBV5-1 to TRBJ2-2; no definite D call. There are 15 residues in the CDR3. V dropped 2 bases and J dropped 0 bases, with 8 bases sitting between them. CDR1 is SGHRS, CDR2 YFSETQ, per germline. The CDR3 here is CASSFGRTNTGELFF. CDR3 DNA: TGCGCCAGCAGCTTCGGACGGACGAACACCGGGGAGCTGTTTTTT.

J is TRBJ1-5 and V is TRBV19, with D possibly TRBD1 on 5 matching bases. CDR1 and CDR2 (germline): LNHDA, SQIVND (reference sequence). This CDR3 comprises 14 residues. V lost 5 bases and J 3 bases, leaving 11 bases between the germline ends. The CDR3 loop is CASSLPGPNQPQHF. As DNA, the CDR3 is TGTGCCAGTAGTTTACCGGGACCCAATCAGCCCCAGCATTTT.

The chain has TRBV28 and TRBJ1-1; no definite D call. From germline, CDR1 is MDHEN and CDR2 SYDVKM. The CDR3 sequence is 15 residues long. V lost 6 bases, J lost 1 base, and 15 bases lay in between. The CDR3 here is CASSSQAAPNTEAFF. CDR3 bases: TGTGCCAGCAGCTCGCAGGCAGCCCCGAACACTGAAGCTTTCTTT.

The genes are TRBV28 and TRBJ2-2, with D perhaps being TRBD1 or TRBD2 (5 bases each). CDR3 length: 14 amino acids. The germline V gene encodes CDR1 MDHEN and CDR2 SYDVKM. The V and J ends lost 4 bases and 9 bases respectively, with 15 bases between them. CDR3 bases: TGTGCCAGCAGTTCCGTGGGGGATAATCGGGAGCTGTTTTTT. Residues: CASSSVGDNRELFF.

The chain uses TRBV5-1 and TRBJ2-5, with 9 bases lining up with TRBD2. The CDR3 totals 16 residues. Trimming removed 4 bases from V and 5 bases from J; junction bases left unmatched: 12. CDR1 and CDR2 from the germline V gene are SGHRS and YFSETQ. CDR3 DNA sequence: TGCGCCAGCAGCCCGGTGGGGCGGGAGGGCCGGGAGACCCAGTACTTC. Its protein is CASSPVGREGRETQYF.

This clone appeared a single time. The J gene is TRBJ2-3, the V gene TRBV28; D might be TRBD2 (6 bases). This CDR3 is 16 amino acids long. Trimming removed 2 bases at V and 0 bases at J, with 12 bases between. Germline V gene data show CDR1 as MDHEN and CDR2 as SYDVKM. In DNA form, the CDR3 reads TGTGCCAGCAGTTTAGGCACTAGCCAAAGCACAGATACGCAGTATTTT. As protein: CASSLGTSQSTDTQYF.

The V and J genes are TRBV9 and TRBJ1-1; D gene uncertain. Germline assignment: CDR1 SGDLS and CDR2 YYNGEE. Trimming cost V 4 bases and J 2 bases, with 12 bases left between them. The CDR3 is made up of 14 amino acids. CDR3 region: CASSPQRRNTEAFF. The CDR3, as DNA: TGTGCCAGCAGCCCTCAGAGGAGAAACACTGAAGCTTTCTTT. The variable domain in full, completed from reference TRBV9 and TRBJ1-1, reads DSGVTQTPKHLITATGQRVTLRCSPRSGDLSVYWYQQSLDQGLQFLIQYYNGEERAKGNILERFSAQQFPDLHSELNLSSLELGDSALYFCASSPQRRNTEAFFGQGTRLTVV.

This clone showed up just a few times. This chain joins TRBV5-1 and TRBJ2-5; D remains unclear. With 0 bases removed from V and 2 bases from J, the gap between germline ends came to 11 bases. Germline CDR1 is SGHRS and CDR2 is YFSETQ. The length of the CDR3 is 15 residues. The CDR3 here is CASSLVAMGQETQYF. Here the CDR3 DNA reads TGCGCCAGCAGCTTGGTTGCAATGGGGCAAGAGACCCAGTACTTC.

The genes are TRBV29-1 and TRBJ1-1; D is unclear. The CDR3 covers 17 residues. The germline V gene encodes CDR1 SQVTM and CDR2 ANQGSEA. Trimming stripped 3 bases from V and 0 bases from J, with 20 bases between. CDR3 in amino acids: CSVEGSVGNLMNTEAFF. CDR3 nucleotides: TGCAGCGTTGAGGGGTCGGTAGGGAATCTTATGAACACTGAAGCTTTCTTT. The full variable domain, completed using reference TRBV29-1 and TRBJ1-1, is SAVISQKPSRDICQRGTSLTIQCQVDSQVTMMFWYRQQPGQSLTLIATANQGSEATYESGFVIDKFPISRPNLTFSTLTVSNMSPEDSSIYLCSVEGSVGNLMNTEAFFGQGTRLTVV.